This T cell receptor (beta chain) stems from a study of blood T cell repertoires in COVID-19. The overall study: Specimens from acute and convalescent COVID-19 originated in the United States, Italy and Spain. PBMCs, B-cell-depleted T cells, or T cells were the source of the cDNA or gDNA that made up the material.

Germline V gives CDR1 SGHRS, CDR2 YFSETQ. The CDR3 contains 16 residues. V dropped 4 bases and J dropped 5; count of bases not matched to a gene: 10. Authors' methods: Estimation of nucleated cell counts was performed using reference gene primer amplification. Sequencing used immunoSEQ multiplex PCR; TCRdb keeps in-frame clones, though not all of them. V and J calls and clone size are those listed in that table; D and trimming were worked out from the DNA. The profile shows fewer than 200,000 clones, 88% of them singletons. The rearrangement uses TRBV5-1 and TRBJ2-1, with TRBD2 identical over 9 bases. The sequencing sample was made of peripheral blood. The receptor was isolated from a man aged 55 to 70 with acute or convalescent COVID-19. CDR3 sequence (DNA): TGCGCCAGCAGCGGTCAAAGCGGGAGGCCTAACAATGAGCAGTTCTTC. Its protein product is CASSGQSGRPNNEQFF.